This entry describes one T cell receptor (beta chain). Its antigen is unknown. The data belong to a study of somatic mutations in cytotoxic T cells in rheumatoid arthritis. Study-level results: For CD8+ T-cell clonality, rheumatoid arthritis patients and age-matched healthy controls did not differ significantly. An age-related increase in CD8+ clonality was seen in rheumatoid arthritis patients but not in healthy controls.

The table came from immunoSEQ multiplex PCR; TCRdb's copy has only in-frame clones and leaves some out. The repertoire includes more than 5,500 clones, 74% of them detected once, and 16% sits in the top ten. Germline lookup yields CDR1 SGHRS and CDR2 YFSETQ. The ends were cut back, 2 bases at V and 1 base at J, with 6 bases in the middle. The CDR3 spans 14 residues. The chain recombines TRBV5-1 with TRBJ2-2; D gene uncertain. The source of this sequence is an adult with rheumatoid arthritis. The sample consisted of CD8+ T cells sorted from blood. CDR3 residues: CASSLLKNTGELFF. The CDR3, as DNA: TGCGCCAGCAGCTTACTCAAGAACACCGGGGAGCTGTTTTTT.